The TCR beta chain under discussion was sequenced for a study of T cells in Graves' hyperthyroidism and ophthalmopathy. Study-level points and caveats: Most expanded thyroid clonotypes above 0.001 also appeared in blood. Ophthalmopathy stood apart from stable hyperthyroidism in a 13 V-J model.

Regions amplified from RNA transcripts were the TCR beta CDR3 regions. First-round RT-PCR targeting the TCR CDR3 was performed with the HTBI primer set. TCRdb itself ran the multiplex PCR reads through MiXCR, one entry per CDR3 protein. The data hold a few hundred thousand distinct CDR3 sequences, with approximately 15% observed a single time. The CDR3 length is 17 residues. Germline values: CDR1 MNHNS, CDR2 SASEGT. The V gene end was trimmed by 2 bases and the J gene end by 4 bases; junction bases not matched to a gene: 10. This clonotype appeared many times. Its antigen remains unidentified. Sequenced sample: blood. The genes are TRBV6-1 and TRBJ2-1; 8 bases are a match to TRBD1. The source is a woman aged 40 to 50 with Graves' hyperthyroidism. The CDR3 sequence: CASSESGRGLPYNEQFF. CDR3 nucleotides: TGTGCCAGCAGTGAATCGGGCAGGGGGCTCCCATACAATGAGCAGTTCTTC.